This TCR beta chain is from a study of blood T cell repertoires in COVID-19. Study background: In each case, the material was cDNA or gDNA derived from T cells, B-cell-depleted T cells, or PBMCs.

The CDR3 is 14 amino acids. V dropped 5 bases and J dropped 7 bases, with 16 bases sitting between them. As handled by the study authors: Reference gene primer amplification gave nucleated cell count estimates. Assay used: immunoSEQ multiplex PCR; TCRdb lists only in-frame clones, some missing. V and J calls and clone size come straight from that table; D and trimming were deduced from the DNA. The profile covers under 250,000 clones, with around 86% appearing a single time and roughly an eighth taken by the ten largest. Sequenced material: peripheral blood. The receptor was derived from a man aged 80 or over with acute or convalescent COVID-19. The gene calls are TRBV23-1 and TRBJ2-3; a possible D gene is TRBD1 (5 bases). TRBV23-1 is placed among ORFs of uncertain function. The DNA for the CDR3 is TGCGCCAGCAGTTCGTTACCTCAGGGATATACGCAGTATTTT. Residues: CASSSLPQGYTQYF.